These T cell receptor beta chains were read from a single sample in a study of blood T cell repertoires in COVID-19. Sequencing was performed with immunoSEQ multiplex PCR; in TCRdb, only in-frame clones are kept and a portion is missing. The profile shows around 88,000 clones, about 78% of them singletons. Sequenced input: peripheral blood. These receptors came from a man aged 45-65 years who had recovered from COVID-19. Both conserved end residues are part of each CDR3. A D gene is named only where the DNA matches it firmly. For some rows the clone size is stated as once, few or many, or as a class when expanded; others skip it.

abundance: -
v_gene: TRBV19
d_gene: TRBD2
j_gene: TRBJ2-1
CDR3nt: TGTGCCAGTAGTATAGTGGGGGGGATAAGAAAAAATGAGCAGTTCTTC
CDR3aa: CASSIVGGIRKNEQFF

abundance: -
v_gene: TRBV7-2
d_gene: TRBD1
j_gene: TRBJ2-3
CDR3nt: TGTGCCAGCAGCTTATCCAGGACAGGGGGAAATACGCAGTATTTT
CDR3aa: CASSLSRTGGNTQYF

abundance: -
v_gene: TRBV7-3
d_gene: -
j_gene: TRBJ1-1
CDR3nt: TGTGCCAGCAGCTTCAGTCAGGGAACTGAAGCTTTCTTT
CDR3aa: CASSFSQGTEAFF

abundance: -
v_gene: TRBV6-4
d_gene: -
j_gene: TRBJ2-3
CDR3nt: TGTGCCAGCAGTGACTCCTCTCGTAGCACAGATACGCAGTATTTT
CDR3aa: CASSDSSRSTDTQYF

abundance: -
v_gene: TRBV2
d_gene: -
j_gene: TRBJ1-4
CDR3nt: TGTGCCAGCAGTCCCATTCCACAGGGCGAAAAACTGTTTTTT
CDR3aa: CASSPIPQGEKLFF

abundance: -
v_gene: TRBV29-1
d_gene: -
j_gene: TRBJ1-2
CDR3nt: TGCAGCGTGCCGAATACAGGGTTTGGCTACACCTTC
CDR3aa: CSVPNTGFGYTF

abundance: -
v_gene: TRBV18
d_gene: -
j_gene: TRBJ2-2
CDR3nt: TGTGCCAGCTCACCATTAAAATCAACGGCCGGGGAGCTGTTTTTT
CDR3aa: CASSPLKSTAGELFF

abundance: -
v_gene: TRBV3-1/TRBV3-2
d_gene: TRBD1
j_gene: TRBJ2-7
CDR3nt: TGTGCCAGCAGCCAACCAACAGGGGTCTACGAGCAGTACTTC
CDR3aa: CASSQPTGVYEQYF

abundance: -
v_gene: TRBV10-3
d_gene: -
j_gene: TRBJ1-1
CDR3nt: TGTGCCATCAGTGAGTCCGCCCTCAACAAGAACACTGAAGCTTTCTTT
CDR3aa: CAISESALNKNTEAFF

abundance: few
v_gene: TRBV4-1
d_gene: -
j_gene: TRBJ1-1
CDR3nt: TGCGCCAGCAGCCAACCAGGGTACGTGAACACTGAAGCTTTCTTT
CDR3aa: CASSQPGYVNTEAFF

abundance: -
v_gene: TRBV6-1
d_gene: TRBD1
j_gene: TRBJ1-2
CDR3nt: TGTGCCAGCAGTGCCGGCAGGGGGTTGTTGTTAGGCTATGGCTACACCTTC
CDR3aa: CASSAGRGLLLGYGYTF

abundance: -
v_gene: TRBV10-3
d_gene: -
j_gene: TRBJ2-5
CDR3nt: TGTGCCATCAGTGATATGACTAGAGAGGGAGAGACCCAGTACTTC
CDR3aa: CAISDMTREGETQYF

abundance: -
v_gene: TRBV4-3
d_gene: TRBD2
j_gene: TRBJ2-7
CDR3nt: TGCGCCAGCAGCCAAGGGACTAGCGGGAGACCGCTCGAGCAGTACTTC
CDR3aa: CASSQGTSGRPLEQYF

abundance: -
v_gene: TRBV2
d_gene: TRBD1
j_gene: TRBJ2-2
CDR3nt: TGTGCCAGCAGGACAGGGGAGGCCGGGGAGCTGTTTTTT
CDR3aa: CASRTGEAGELFF

abundance: once
v_gene: TRBV18
d_gene: TRBD2
j_gene: TRBJ2-2
CDR3nt: TGTGCCAGCTCACCCCTACTAGCGGGAGATGGCACCGGGGAGCTGTTTTTT
CDR3aa: CASSPLLAGDGTGELFF

abundance: few
v_gene: TRBV4-1
d_gene: -
j_gene: TRBJ1-2
CDR3nt: TGCGCCAGCAGCCAAGATCTAGGGGCGGCTGGTGGCTACACCTTC
CDR3aa: CASSQDLGAAGGYTF

abundance: few
v_gene: TRBV2
d_gene: TRBD1
j_gene: TRBJ2-3
CDR3nt: TGTGCCAGCAGTCGGGGAGACAGGGGGCTTGGCTCAGATACGCAGTATTTT
CDR3aa: CASSRGDRGLGSDTQYF

abundance: once
v_gene: TRBV28
d_gene: -
j_gene: TRBJ1-1
CDR3nt: TGTGCCAGCAGTTTACCACAGGGCGCCGAAGCTTTCTTT
CDR3aa: CASSLPQGAEAFF

abundance: once
v_gene: TRBV28
d_gene: TRBD1
j_gene: TRBJ1-1
CDR3nt: TGTGCCAGCAGCAGGGACAGGGGGACTGAAGCTTTCTTT
CDR3aa: CASSRDRGTEAFF

abundance: once
v_gene: TRBV28
d_gene: TRBD1
j_gene: TRBJ1-1
CDR3nt: TGTGCCAGCACCCCCAGGGGACAGGGGGCCCCGGACACGAACACTGAAGCTTTCTTT
CDR3aa: CASTPRGQGAPDTNTEAFF

abundance: once
v_gene: TRBV7-8
d_gene: -
j_gene: TRBJ2-7
CDR3nt: TGTGCCAGCAGCCCCGACTACTACGAGCAGTACTTC
CDR3aa: CASSPDYYEQYF

abundance: few
v_gene: TRBV4-1
d_gene: TRBD1
j_gene: TRBJ2-2
CDR3nt: TGCGCCAGCAGCCAAGAGAGACAGGGGGGGACCGGGGAGCTGTTTTTT
CDR3aa: CASSQERQGGTGELFF

abundance: -
v_gene: TRBV5-8
d_gene: -
j_gene: TRBJ2-5
CDR3nt: TGTGCCAGCAGCTTTATTGCTTCTAGGCGTGGAGAGACCCAGTACTTC
CDR3aa: CASSFIASRRGETQYF

abundance: -
v_gene: TRBV24-1
d_gene: -
j_gene: TRBJ1-5
CDR3nt: TGTGCCACCAGTGTCAGGGGAAGCAATCAGCCCCAGCATTTT
CDR3aa: CATSVRGSNQPQHF

abundance: once
v_gene: TRBV7-2
d_gene: -
j_gene: TRBJ2-7
CDR3nt: TGTGCCAGCAGCGGAGGACCGACGGGCGAGCAGTACTTC
CDR3aa: CASSGGPTGEQYF

abundance: -
v_gene: TRBV9
d_gene: -
j_gene: TRBJ2-3
CDR3nt: TGTGCCAGCAGCGATAGCGGATATACGCAGTATTTT
CDR3aa: CASSDSGYTQYF

abundance: few
v_gene: TRBV30
d_gene: -
j_gene: TRBJ1-1
CDR3nt: TGTGCCTGGAGTGTAAAAACAAGCACAGAGGCTTTCTTT
CDR3aa: CAWSVKTSTEAFF

abundance: -
v_gene: TRBV6-2/TRBV6-3
d_gene: TRBD2
j_gene: TRBJ2-5
CDR3nt: TGTGCCAGCAGCCCCGGACTAGCGGGGAAGACCCAGTACTTC
CDR3aa: CASSPGLAGKTQYF